These T cell receptor beta chains were read from a single sample in a study of T cell responses to AZD1222 COVID-19 vaccine. Method: immunoSEQ multiplex PCR; TCRdb's copy keeps in-frame clones and lacks some. This sample has around 110,000 clones, with 70% to 90% found just once. The source was peripheral blood, collected 28 days after the second AZD1222 dose. Every receptor here comes from an adult who received the AZD1222 COVID-19 vaccine. CDR3s include the opening cysteine and the closing phenylalanine or tryptophan. The order of the fields is J gene, V gene, D gene, clone size, CDR3 DNA, CDR3 protein. D genes are given only for firm matches. The size entry is marked missing in some rows and otherwise reads once, few, many or a size class.

j_gene: TRBJ2-3
v_gene: TRBV9
d_gene: TRBD2
abundance: -
CDR3nt: TGTGCCAGCAGCGTCGGGACACCGGGGGGGGGCACAGATACGCAGTATTTT
CDR3aa: CASSVGTPGGGTDTQYF

j_gene: TRBJ2-2
v_gene: TRBV21-1
d_gene: -
abundance: -
CDR3nt: TGTGCCAGCAGCAAAGAAAACAGGGAGCGCGCGGGCACCGGGGAGCTGTTTTTT
CDR3aa: CASSKENRERAGTGELFF

j_gene: TRBJ2-6
v_gene: TRBV5-5
d_gene: TRBD1
abundance: -
CDR3nt: TGTGCCAGCAGCCCGACAGGGGATGCTGGGGCCAACGTCCTGACTTTC
CDR3aa: CASSPTGDAGANVLTF

j_gene: TRBJ2-7
v_gene: TRBV6-1
d_gene: -
abundance: once
CDR3nt: TGTGCCAGCAGTGAATACGGGGTAATGGGAGCAGGGCAGTACTTC
CDR3aa: CASSEYGVMGAGQYF

j_gene: TRBJ2-5
v_gene: TRBV29-1
d_gene: TRBD1
abundance: -
CDR3nt: TGCAGCGTTGAGGTCAGGGGGGAGACCCAGTACTTC
CDR3aa: CSVEVRGETQYF

j_gene: TRBJ2-1
v_gene: TRBV18
d_gene: TRBD1
abundance: -
CDR3nt: TGTGCCAGCTCATGGTTCACAGGGGGCAGTTTCAATGAGCAGTTCTTC
CDR3aa: CASSWFTGGSFNEQFF

j_gene: TRBJ1-4
v_gene: TRBV2
d_gene: -
abundance: -
CDR3nt: TGTGCCAGCACCCAAACAGGGTTCAATGAAAAACTGTTTTTT
CDR3aa: CASTQTGFNEKLFF

j_gene: TRBJ2-1
v_gene: TRBV7-6
d_gene: TRBD2
abundance: -
CDR3nt: TGTGCCAGCAGCTTAAGCGGGGGGGCGTACAATGAGCAGTTCTTC
CDR3aa: CASSLSGGAYNEQFF

j_gene: TRBJ1-2
v_gene: TRBV10-2
d_gene: -
abundance: -
CDR3nt: TGCGCCAGCAGTGTCACAGGGATGCGTCTTGGCTACACCTTC
CDR3aa: CASSVTGMRLGYTF

j_gene: TRBJ2-7
v_gene: TRBV7-9
d_gene: -
abundance: few
CDR3nt: TGTGCCACGCGGGGTTTAGGACGCGAGCAGTACTTC
CDR3aa: CATRGLGREQYF

j_gene: TRBJ1-2
v_gene: TRBV19
d_gene: -
abundance: -
CDR3nt: TGTGCCAGTAGTATAGGGAACAGCCCGGAGGGCTACACCTTC
CDR3aa: CASSIGNSPEGYTF

j_gene: TRBJ1-5
v_gene: TRBV2
d_gene: -
abundance: -
CDR3nt: TGTGCCAGCAGTGACACACCAAATCAGCCCCAGCATTTT
CDR3aa: CASSDTPNQPQHF

j_gene: TRBJ1-2
v_gene: TRBV6-4
d_gene: -
abundance: -
CDR3nt: TGTGCCAGCAGTGACAGCCTCTATGGCTACACCTTC
CDR3aa: CASSDSLYGYTF

j_gene: TRBJ1-2
v_gene: TRBV28
d_gene: -
abundance: few
CDR3nt: TGTGCCAGCAGTTTCCCAACAGGCTCCTATGGCTACACCTTC
CDR3aa: CASSFPTGSYGYTF

j_gene: TRBJ2-3
v_gene: TRBV11-2
d_gene: TRBD2
abundance: -
CDR3nt: TGTGCCAGCAGCCGTGCTCCGGGCGGGGGGCCCACAGATACGCAGTATTTT
CDR3aa: CASSRAPGGGPTDTQYF

j_gene: TRBJ1-1
v_gene: TRBV4-1
d_gene: TRBD1
abundance: -
CDR3nt: TGCGCCAGCAGCCCCGGGACAGAAATGAACACTGAAGCTTTCTTT
CDR3aa: CASSPGTEMNTEAFF

j_gene: TRBJ2-3
v_gene: TRBV4-1
d_gene: TRBD1
abundance: -
CDR3nt: TGCGCCAGCAGCCAAGATCCAGGACAGGGGGAACCTAGCACAGATACGCAGTATTTT
CDR3aa: CASSQDPGQGEPSTDTQYF

j_gene: TRBJ1-5
v_gene: TRBV19
d_gene: TRBD1
abundance: -
CDR3nt: TGTGCCAGTAGTATCTTCGGGACAGGGAACAATCAGCCCCAGCATTTT
CDR3aa: CASSIFGTGNNQPQHF

j_gene: TRBJ1-1
v_gene: TRBV19
d_gene: -
abundance: -
CDR3nt: TGTGCCAGCAAACGAGATGGGGGAACTGAAGCTTTCTTT
CDR3aa: CASKRDGGTEAFF

j_gene: TRBJ1-1
v_gene: TRBV21-1
d_gene: -
abundance: -
CDR3nt: TGTGCCAGCAGGACAGAGAACACTGAAGCTTTCTTT
CDR3aa: CASRTENTEAFF

j_gene: TRBJ2-7
v_gene: TRBV15
d_gene: -
abundance: few
CDR3nt: TGTGCCACCAGCAGCCCGGCGCACGAGCAGTACTTC
CDR3aa: CATSSPAHEQYF

j_gene: TRBJ1-2
v_gene: TRBV28
d_gene: TRBD1
abundance: -
CDR3nt: TGTGCCAGCAGTCGGACAGGGGGCGGACCCTATGGCTACACCTTC
CDR3aa: CASSRTGGGPYGYTF

j_gene: TRBJ1-2
v_gene: TRBV4-1
d_gene: -
abundance: once
CDR3nt: TGCGCCAGCAGCCAATCCCCGGCCGGGGGCAGGGGCCACTATGGCTACACCTTC
CDR3aa: CASSQSPAGGRGHYGYTF

j_gene: TRBJ2-7
v_gene: TRBV25-1
d_gene: TRBD1
abundance: -
CDR3nt: TGTGCCAGCAGTGGTTCCGGGACAGGGACGTACGAGCAGTACTTC
CDR3aa: CASSGSGTGTYEQYF

j_gene: TRBJ2-2
v_gene: TRBV24-1
d_gene: TRBD1
abundance: -
CDR3nt: TGTGCCACCAGTGGGGGACAGTACACCGGGGAGCTGTTTTTT
CDR3aa: CATSGGQYTGELFF

j_gene: TRBJ1-1
v_gene: TRBV30
d_gene: -
abundance: -
CDR3nt: TGTGCCTGGAGTCCGTCGACTGGTGAAGCTTTCTTT
CDR3aa: CAWSPSTGEAFF

j_gene: TRBJ2-3
v_gene: TRBV4-1
d_gene: TRBD1
abundance: -
CDR3nt: TGCGCCAGCAGCCCGATAGACAGGGTAATCACAGATACGCAGTATTTT
CDR3aa: CASSPIDRVITDTQYF

j_gene: TRBJ2-1
v_gene: TRBV27
d_gene: TRBD1
abundance: -
CDR3nt: TGTGCCAGCAGTTTATGGGCGGGACAGGGAGCGGGTGAGCAGTTCTTC
CDR3aa: CASSLWAGQGAGEQFF

j_gene: TRBJ2-1
v_gene: TRBV19
d_gene: -
abundance: -
CDR3nt: TGTGCCAGTACCCTGGGGACCTCGTTTGAGCAGTTCTTC
CDR3aa: CASTLGTSFEQFF

j_gene: TRBJ2-5
v_gene: TRBV25-1
d_gene: -
abundance: -
CDR3nt: TGTGCCAGCAGTGAATACGGCTTGACAGTCGGACAAGAGACCCAGTACTTC
CDR3aa: CASSEYGLTVGQETQYF

j_gene: TRBJ2-5
v_gene: TRBV3-1/TRBV3-2
d_gene: -
abundance: once
CDR3nt: TGTGCCAGCAGCCAAGAAGGGGGGTCACTTTACTTC
CDR3aa: CASSQEGGSLYF

j_gene: TRBJ1-4
v_gene: TRBV18
d_gene: -
abundance: -
CDR3nt: TGTGCCAGCTCAGCTCAGACGAATGAAAAACTGTTTTTT
CDR3aa: CASSAQTNEKLFF

j_gene: TRBJ1-1
v_gene: TRBV5-1
d_gene: TRBD1
abundance: once
CDR3nt: TGCGCCAGCACCGTTGGGGGGACAGGGAGCAGGACTGAAGCTTTCTTT
CDR3aa: CASTVGGTGSRTEAFF

j_gene: TRBJ1-4
v_gene: TRBV29-1
d_gene: -
abundance: -
CDR3nt: TGCAGCGTTGATAGCGGCAATGAAAAACTGTTTTTT
CDR3aa: CSVDSGNEKLFF

j_gene: TRBJ1-3
v_gene: TRBV25-1
d_gene: -
abundance: -
CDR3nt: TGTGCCAGCAGTGAAAGTCTATACACCATATATTTT
CDR3aa: CASSESLYTIYF

j_gene: TRBJ2-1
v_gene: TRBV7-6
d_gene: TRBD1
abundance: -
CDR3nt: TGTGCCAGCAGCAACCGCCCGCCTCCGACAGGGGAGATGAATGAGCAGTTCTTC
CDR3aa: CASSNRPPPTGEMNEQFF

j_gene: TRBJ1-1
v_gene: TRBV4-2
d_gene: TRBD1
abundance: -
CDR3nt: TGTGCCAGCAGCCAGGGACAGGCGAACACTGAAGCTTTCTTT
CDR3aa: CASSQGQANTEAFF

j_gene: TRBJ1-2
v_gene: TRBV19
d_gene: -
abundance: -
CDR3nt: TGTGCCAGTAGTAGGGACCGCAACTATGGCTACACCTTC
CDR3aa: CASSRDRNYGYTF

j_gene: TRBJ2-2
v_gene: TRBV19
d_gene: -
abundance: -
CDR3nt: TGTGCCAGTAGGAACAACAGGGATACCGGGGAGCTGTTTTTT
CDR3aa: CASRNNRDTGELFF

j_gene: TRBJ1-1
v_gene: TRBV5-6
d_gene: -
abundance: once
CDR3nt: TGTGCCAGCAGCTTTTGGGGTGGGAACACTGAAGCTTTCTTT
CDR3aa: CASSFWGGNTEAFF

j_gene: TRBJ1-3
v_gene: TRBV21-1
d_gene: -
abundance: -
CDR3nt: TGTGCCAGCGACCGGGACAGGGGGTATCTATGGGGAAACACCATATATTTT
CDR3aa: CASDRDRGYLWGNTIYF

j_gene: TRBJ2-1
v_gene: TRBV9
d_gene: -
abundance: -
CDR3nt: TGTGCCAGCAGCAAAGGCAGCTCGGACACTTACAATGAGCAGTTCTTC
CDR3aa: CASSKGSSDTYNEQFF

j_gene: TRBJ2-3
v_gene: TRBV7-2
d_gene: -
abundance: -
CDR3nt: TGTGCCAGCAGCTTAGCATCGCGTCCAGATACGCAGTATTTT
CDR3aa: CASSLASRPDTQYF

j_gene: TRBJ2-7
v_gene: TRBV5-6
d_gene: -
abundance: once
CDR3nt: TGTGCCAGCAGCCATGGTGCCTTAGCCGACCACGAGCAGTACTTC
CDR3aa: CASSHGALADHEQYF

j_gene: TRBJ2-7
v_gene: TRBV6-5
d_gene: -
abundance: -
CDR3nt: TGTGCCAGCAGTTCCCAAGGACATCCCTCCTACGAGCAGTACTTC
CDR3aa: CASSSQGHPSYEQYF

j_gene: TRBJ1-2
v_gene: TRBV29-1
d_gene: -
abundance: -
CDR3nt: TGCAGCGTTCTGACAGACTATGGCTACACCTTC
CDR3aa: CSVLTDYGYTF

j_gene: TRBJ1-6
v_gene: TRBV28
d_gene: -
abundance: -
CDR3nt: TGTGCCAGCAGCCTTACAGGGCCCAATTCACCCCTCCACTTT
CDR3aa: CASSLTGPNSPLHF

j_gene: TRBJ1-2
v_gene: TRBV28
d_gene: -
abundance: -
CDR3nt: TGTGCCAGCAGAATCCGGGACTCGCTTCTATTC
CDR3aa: CASRIRDSLLF

j_gene: TRBJ2-1
v_gene: TRBV11-2
d_gene: -
abundance: -
CDR3nt: TGTGCCAGCAGCTTCGGGTATAGACGAAACAATGAGCAGTTCTTC
CDR3aa: CASSFGYRRNNEQFF

j_gene: TRBJ1-5
v_gene: TRBV19
d_gene: -
abundance: -
CDR3nt: TGTGCCTGCGCACGGGGGTTAGGGGCCCAGGGAAATCAGCCCCAGCATTTT
CDR3aa: CACARGLGAQGNQPQHF

j_gene: TRBJ1-1
v_gene: TRBV6-5
d_gene: -
abundance: -
CDR3nt: TGTGCCAGCAGACTCCAGCAGAACACTGAAGCTTTCTTT
CDR3aa: CASRLQQNTEAFF